A selection of T cell receptor beta chains follows, all from one sample in a study of OX40 agonist ivuxolimab in advanced cancers. Sequencing used immunoSEQ multiplex PCR; TCRdb keeps in-frame clones, though not all of them. In the table there are around 94,000 clones, over 75% of which are singletons. The material sequenced was CD4+ or CD8+ T cells sorted from blood, taken in a trial of the OX40 agonist ivuxolimab. These receptors were taken from an adult with an advanced solid tumor such as melanoma, head and neck, liver or kidney cancer. The CDR3 runs from the conserved cysteine through the conserved F or W. A D gene is named only where the DNA matches it firmly. Expanded clones get a size class; other rows say once, few or many, or leave the size out.

j_gene	d_gene	abundance	v_gene	CDR3aa	CDR3nt
TRBJ2-7	TRBD1	NA	TRBV5-1	CASSRQGTTYEQYF	TGCGCCAGCAGCCGACAGGGCACTACCTACGAGCAGTACTTC
TRBJ2-1	TRBD1	NA	TRBV6-5	CASSSPGQTSGKQFF	TGTGCCAGCAGTTCCCCGGGACAGACCTCCGGAAAGCAGTTCTTC
TRBJ1-1	NA	NA	TRBV5-6	CASSFRRVGNTEAFF	TGTGCCAGCAGCTTCAGGCGGGTCGGGAACACTGAAGCTTTCTTT
TRBJ2-4	TRBD2	NA	TRBV18	CASSPRYRLAGENIQYF	TGTGCCAGCTCACCACGGTATCGACTAGCGGGGGAAAACATTCAGTACTTC
TRBJ2-1	NA	NA	TRBV11-3	CASSLIGGQNEQFF	TGTGCCAGCAGCTTAATCGGGGGGCAGAATGAGCAGTTCTTC
TRBJ2-5	NA	NA	TRBV5-1	CASSLGQIQETQYF	TGCGCCAGCAGCTTGGGACAGATCCAAGAGACCCAGTACTTC
TRBJ1-1	NA	NA	TRBV5-1	CASSLQGWVNTEAFF	TGCGCCAGCAGCTTACAGGGTTGGGTGAACACTGAAGCTTTCTTT
TRBJ2-3	NA	NA	TRBV7-6	CASSFQSDTQYF	TGTGCCAGCAGCTTCCAATCAGATACGCAGTATTTT
TRBJ2-2	NA	NA	TRBV5-1	CVSSPKGGSGGELFF	TGCGTCAGCAGCCCGAAGGGGGGGTCCGGCGGGGAGCTGTTTTTT
TRBJ1-1	NA	NA	TRBV9	CASSVGPELLTEAFF	TGTGCCAGCAGCGTAGGTCCGGAGCTCCTCACTGAAGCTTTCTTT
TRBJ1-2	TRBD1	NA	TRBV6-6	CASSYTTGARYGYTF	TGTGCCAGCAGTTATACGACAGGGGCGCGATATGGCTACACCTTC
TRBJ2-3	TRBD1	NA	TRBV7-6	CASSSRGRDTDTQYF	TGTGCCAGCAGCTCCAGGGGGCGGGACACAGATACGCAGTATTTT
TRBJ2-2	TRBD1	NA	TRBV4-1	CASSQGDDRVRRELFF	TGCGCCAGCAGCCAAGGGGACGACAGGGTACGGCGGGAGCTGTTTTTT
TRBJ2-5	TRBD2	few	TRBV7-9	CASSLASGGQETQYF	TGTGCCAGCAGCTTAGCTAGCGGGGGGCAAGAGACCCAGTACTTC
TRBJ1-5	NA	NA	TRBV29-1	CSVRGGEAQPQHF	TGCAGCGTCAGAGGAGGGGAGGCTCAGCCCCAGCATTTT
TRBJ2-7	NA	NA	TRBV5-1	CASSYREPFYEQYF	TGCGCCAGCAGCTACCGGGAGCCCTTCTACGAGCAGTACTTC
TRBJ1-1	NA	few	TRBV18	CASTEGNTEAFF	TGTGCCAGCACTGAGGGGAACACTGAAGCTTTCTTT
TRBJ2-3	TRBD2	NA	TRBV25-1	CASSEGIAGAADTQYF	TGTGCCAGCAGTGAAGGTATAGCGGGGGCGGCAGATACGCAGTATTTT
TRBJ2-3	NA	once	TRBV2	CAKGGTGASTDTQYF	TGTGCCAAGGGGGGAACAGGGGCCAGCACAGATACGCAGTATTTT
TRBJ1-4	NA	NA	TRBV7-9	CASSARGGRTTTNEKLFF	TGTGCCAGCAGCGCTAGAGGCGGCAGGACCACAACTAATGAAAAACTGTTTTTT
TRBJ1-1	TRBD1	NA	TRBV6-1	CASSEVPSGTVGSAFF	TGTGCCAGCAGTGAAGTCCCCTCCGGGACAGTTGGATCTGCTTTCTTT
TRBJ2-7	TRBD2	once	TRBV6-1	CASSKLAGGYEQYF	TGTGCCAGCAGTAAGCTAGCGGGGGGCTACGAGCAGTACTTC
TRBJ2-7	NA	NA	TRBV5-1	CASSLEFPGRYEQYF	TGCGCCAGCAGCTTGGAGTTTCCAGGCCGCTACGAGCAGTACTTC
TRBJ1-2	NA	NA	TRBV19	CASSPNGDKRGYTF	TGTGCCAGTAGCCCCAACGGGGATAAGCGAGGCTACACCTTC
TRBJ1-1	NA	NA	TRBV7-2	CASSFGPQVNTEAFF	TGTGCCAGCAGCTTTGGTCCACAGGTGAACACTGAAGCTTTCTTT
TRBJ2-1	NA	NA	TRBV7-2	CASSLGTNRWDEQFF	TGTGCCAGCAGCCTCGGGACCAATCGATGGGATGAGCAGTTCTTC
TRBJ1-5	TRBD1	NA	TRBV5-8	CASSLRGQGGNQPQHF	TGTGCCAGCAGCTTGCGGGGACAGGGCGGCAATCAGCCCCAGCATTTT
TRBJ1-5	TRBD1	NA	TRBV6-1	CASIQGAPGRPQHF	TGTGCCAGCATACAGGGGGCTCCGGGTCGGCCCCAGCATTTT
TRBJ2-7	TRBD2	NA	TRBV5-1	CASKPRAGTSGDEQYF	TGCGCCAGCAAACCGCGAGCCGGGACTAGCGGGGACGAGCAGTACTTC
TRBJ2-7	NA	NA	TRBV19	CASSIARTHYEQYF	TGTGCCAGTAGTATAGCCCGGACACACTACGAGCAGTACTTC
TRBJ2-2	NA	NA	TRBV7-8	CASSYRVAGELFF	TGTGCCAGCAGCTATCGGGTCGCCGGGGAGCTGTTTTTT
TRBJ2-5	NA	NA	TRBV6-1	CASSEAGQLSSVTQYF	TGTGCCAGCAGTGAAGCGGGGCAGCTATCTTCGGTGACCCAGTACTTC
TRBJ2-1	TRBD1	NA	TRBV5-1	CASSSGQVLSDNEQFF	TGCGCCAGCAGCTCCGGACAGGTTTTGTCAGACAATGAGCAGTTCTTC
TRBJ1-1	TRBD1	few	TRBV5-6	CASSHIQGRNTEAFF	TGTGCCAGCAGCCACATACAGGGGCGCAACACTGAAGCTTTCTTT
TRBJ2-7	NA	NA	TRBV5-1	CASSPDGPSSYEQYF	TGCGCCAGCTCTCCCGACGGACCAAGCTCCTACGAGCAGTACTTC
TRBJ1-1	NA	NA	TRBV7-3	CASSLLPGRSETEAFF	TGTGCCAGCAGCTTACTTCCAGGGAGATCGGAGACTGAAGCTTTCTTT
TRBJ1-1	TRBD1	NA	TRBV19	CASSIAGGRRAFF	TGTGCCAGTAGTATCGCAGGGGGCAGGAGGGCTTTCTTT
TRBJ2-5	NA	NA	TRBV7-8	CASSLGVTFQETQYF	TGTGCCAGCAGCTTAGGTGTGACATTCCAAGAGACCCAGTACTTC
TRBJ2-5	TRBD2	NA	TRBV14	CASSQVLAGRETQYF	TGTGCCAGCAGCCAAGTTCTAGCGGGGAGGGAGACCCAGTACTTC
TRBJ2-7	NA	NA	TRBV5-6	CASSSGLSYEQYF	TGTGCCAGCAGCAGCGGGCTAAGCTACGAGCAGTACTTC
TRBJ2-3	NA	NA	TRBV18	CASTWDTDTQYF	TGTGCCAGCACCTGGGATACAGATACGCAGTATTTT
TRBJ1-1	NA	NA	TRBV23-1	CASSQQGGTEAFF	TGCGCCAGCAGTCAACAGGGAGGCACTGAAGCTTTCTTT
TRBJ1-1	NA	NA	TRBV5-1	CASSEPGQTSTEAFF	TGCGCCAGCAGCGAACCCGGACAGACGAGCACTGAAGCTTTCTTT
TRBJ1-1	NA	NA	TRBV25-1	CASRRNTEAFF	TGTGCCAGCAGACGCAACACTGAAGCTTTCTTT
TRBJ1-2	NA	NA	TRBV5-1	CASSLEWRGGYGYTF	TGCGCCAGCAGCTTGGAATGGAGGGGTGGGTATGGCTACACCTTC
TRBJ1-2	NA	NA	TRBV4-1	CASSPPGGRGYTF	TGCGCCAGCAGCCCCCCCGGGGGGCGAGGCTACACCTTC
TRBJ1-2	NA	NA	TRBV7-9	CASEARANYGYTF	TGTGCCAGCGAGGCCAGAGCTAACTATGGCTACACCTTC
TRBJ2-5	TRBD2	NA	TRBV4-2	CASSQHSGGTLETQYF	TGTGCCAGCAGCCAGCATAGCGGGGGGACGTTGGAGACCCAGTACTTC
TRBJ2-5	NA	NA	TRBV19	CASPPKGKETQYF	TGTGCCAGTCCCCCCAAGGGGAAAGAGACCCAGTACTTC
TRBJ1-6	TRBD1	few	TRBV2	CASSGQGVGNSPLHF	TGTGCCAGCAGTGGACAGGGGGTTGGGAATTCACCCCTCCACTTT
TRBJ1-1	NA	NA	TRBV29-1	CSVVVVKNTEAFF	TGCAGCGTTGTGGTGGTCAAGAACACTGAAGCTTTCTTT
TRBJ2-4	TRBD2	NA	TRBV10-3	CAISPIAGGGIQYF	TGTGCCATCAGCCCCATAGCGGGGGGGGGCATTCAGTACTTC